This T cell receptor (beta chain) appears in the sequencing data of a study of blood T cell repertoires in COVID-19. Study-level information: In each case, the material was cDNA or gDNA derived from T cells, B-cell-depleted T cells, or PBMCs.

The CDR3 runs to 16 residues. The germline CDR1 and CDR2 sequences are SGHRS and YFSETQ. The ends lost 0 bases at V and 6 bases at J; junction bases unmatched: 6. Comment on this clone: Other DNA variants within this sample encode the same CDR3.

In the original processing: Nucleated cell counts were estimated from reference gene primer amplification. TCRdb's table, derived via immunoSEQ multiplex PCR, lists solely in-frame clones and lacks some. Clonal size and the V and J genes are those of that table, whereas D and trimming came from the DNA. The sample lists 75,000 or so clones, roughly 80% occurring once. The clonotype originates from a woman aged 65 to 85 with acute or convalescent COVID-19. This sequence joins TRBV5-1 and TRBJ2-2, with 9 bases aligning to TRBD2. Sequenced material: peripheral blood. DNA for the CDR3: TGCGCCAGCAGCTTGGCCTTGGCGGGAGGGGCCGGGGAGCTGTTTTTT. As protein: CASSLALAGGAGELFF.